Below, 29 T cell receptor beta chains from the same sample are listed, as sequenced in a study of blood T cell repertoires in COVID-19. Only in-frame clones appear in the TCRdb table, and some are missing; sequencing was by immunoSEQ multiplex PCR. The sample yields roughly 290,000 clones, about nine tenths seen once. Sequencing was done on a sample of PBMCs or T cells enriched from blood (not recorded which). The receptors here all came from a middle-aged woman who had recovered from COVID-19.

The chain is built from TRBV2 and TRBJ1-3; the match to TRBD1 covers 8 bases. Germline CDR1 SNHLY, CDR2 FYNNEI. The CDR3 spans 16 residues. The junction had 8 bases not matched to a gene; V was cut back by 7 bases and J by 0 bases. This chain's CDR3 is CASNGQGPDSGNTIYF. As DNA, the CDR3 is TGTGCCAGCAACGGACAGGGCCCCGACTCTGGAAACACCATATATTTT.

The chain employs TRBV18 and TRBJ1-1; D not resolved. The germline V gene has CDR1 KGHSH and CDR2 LQKENI. The CDR3 has 12 amino acids. V was shortened by 7 bases and J by 1 base, with 7 bases between the two germline ends. CDR3 sequence: CASCRENTEAFF. In DNA form, the CDR3 reads TGTGCCAGCTGCCGGGAGAACACTGAAGCTTTCTTT.

This clone was seen only once. The chain employs TRBV21-1 and TRBJ1-1. TRBV21-1 is designated a pseudogene. CDR3 length: 14 amino acids. The CDR3 DNA sequence: TGTGCCAGCAGCCCTCCCGAGGTTGGCACTGAAGCTTTCTTT. This codes for CASSPPEVGTEAFF.

The chain combines TRBV7-9 with TRBJ2-2; D is ambiguous. Looked up from germline, CDR1 is SEHNR and CDR2 is FQNEAQ (reference sequence). Trimming took off 8 bases at V and 5 bases at J, with 9 bases between the two ends. CDR3 length equals 12 residues. The CDR3 DNA follows: TGTGCCAGCCGTCTTCTTACCGGGGAGCTGTTTTTT. It yields the protein CASRLLTGELFF.

The rearrangement links TRBV30 to TRBJ2-7; D may be TRBD1 (5 bases). Trimming removed 2 bases at V and 6 bases at J, with 8 bases between. The CDR3 is made up of 11 amino acids. The V gene's germline CDR1 is GTSNPN and CDR2 SVGIG (reference sequence). The CDR3 DNA is TGTGCCTGGAGTACAGGTGTCGAGCAGTACTTC. Its protein is CAWSTGVEQYF.

J is TRBJ1-1 and V is TRBV2; TRBD1 is a possible D gene (5 bases). Trimming pared 2 bases from V and 2 bases from J, leaving 18 bases between. The germline gives CDR1 SNHLY, CDR2 FYNNEI. The CDR3 length is 17 residues. CDR3 sequence reads: CASSERRRGSGNTEAFF. Here the CDR3 DNA reads TGTGCCAGCAGTGAAAGGCGGCGGGGCTCGGGAAACACTGAAGCTTTCTTT.

The chain joins TRBV10-3 to TRBJ1-1, with 9 bases lining up with TRBD1. The CDR3 length is 15 residues. V lost 6 bases and J lost 5; bases outside the gene matches: 10. Per germline, CDR1 ENHRY and CDR2 SYGVKD. CDR3 in amino acids: CAISDPGQGETEAFF. CDR3 bases: TGTGCCATCAGCGACCCGGGACAGGGAGAGACTGAAGCTTTCTTT.

This rearrangement joins TRBV19 to TRBJ2-1; a possible D gene is TRBD1 (6 bases). CDR1 is LNHDA, CDR2 SQIVND, per germline (reference sequence). The V end was cut by 6 bases, the J end by 9 bases, with 12 bases between. The CDR3 is made up of 12 amino acids. This CDR3 is CASSFQGTEQFF. The CDR3 region has the DNA TGTGCCAGTAGCTTCCAGGGGACTGAGCAGTTCTTC.

CDR3 sequence (DNA): TGTGCCAGCAGCTCTAAAGAGACCCAGTACTTC. Encoded protein: CASSSKETQYF. The chain is built from TRBV5-6 and TRBJ2-5; D unresolved. The germline CDR1 and CDR2 sequences are SGHDT and YYEEEE. The CDR3 is made up of 11 amino acids. Trimming left V 3 bases short and J 3 bases short, with 3 bases between.

The chain carries TRBV4-2 and TRBJ2-5; a possible D gene is TRBD2 (5 bases). Trimming cost V 2 bases and J 3 bases, with 13 bases left between them. Germline CDR1 and CDR2: LGHNA and YNFKEQ. This CDR3 has 15 amino acids. The CDR3 loop is CASSQKSSSKETQYF. The CDR3 nucleotides are TGTGCCAGCAGCCAAAAGTCGTCTAGCAAAGAGACCCAGTACTTC.

The chain employs TRBV9 and TRBJ2-5; TRBD1 matches 7 bases. In germline, CDR1 is SGDLS, CDR2 YYNGEE. The CDR3 loop spans 15 amino acids. After removal of 2 bases from V and 1 base from J, the junction contained 5 bases not matched to a gene. The chain's CDR3 is CASSVNTGVQETQYF. The CDR3 coding sequence is TGTGCCAGCAGCGTGAATACAGGGGTCCAAGAGACCCAGTACTTC.

This chain connects TRBV15 to TRBJ2-7, with no clear D. Trimming shortened V by 2 bases and J by 6 bases, and 11 bases separated the two germline ends. There are 13 residues in the CDR3. The germline CDR1 and CDR2 sequences are LNHNV and YYDKDF (reference sequence). The DNA of the CDR3 is TGTGCCACCAGCAGAAGACTCCGTGTCGAGCAGTACTTC. It encodes CATSRRLRVEQYF.

V and J are TRBV6-2 or TRBV6-3 and TRBJ1-2, with 7 bases aligning to TRBD1. Trimming at V came to 5 bases and at J to 4 bases, leaving 4 bases not matched to a gene. The germline V gene encodes CDR1 MNHEY and CDR2 SVGEGT. The CDR3 covers 13 residues. For the CDR3, the DNA is TGTGCCAGCAGTGAGGGACAGATCTATGGCTACACCTTC. As protein: CASSEGQIYGYTF.

This chain's CDR3 is CASRPQSLSGNTIYF. The CDR3 DNA follows: TGTGCCAGCAGACCCCAGTCCCTCTCTGGAAACACCATATATTTT. The chain links TRBV6-5 to TRBJ1-3; no definite D call. V shed 6 bases and J shed 0 bases, with 12 bases lying between them. This CDR3 has 15 residues. Germline-derived CDR1 and CDR2 are MNHEY and SVGAGI.

The chain carries TRBV29-1 and TRBJ2-5, with D perhaps TRBD2 (5 bases). Deletions cut 7 bases from V and 5 bases from J, with 14 bases between. CDR3 length equals 12 residues. The germline V gene has CDR1 SQVTM and CDR2 ANQGSEA. The chain's CDR3 is CSALSARETQYF. The CDR3 DNA follows: TGCAGCGCACTTAGCGCGCGGGAGACCCAGTACTTC.

The rearrangement uses TRBV6-5 and TRBJ1-1; 8 bases line up with TRBD1. The junction had 10 bases not matched to a gene; V was cut back by 7 bases and J by 6 bases. This CDR3 has 14 residues. Germline assignment: CDR1 MNHEY and CDR2 SVGAGI. The CDR3 is CASNNLRGLAEAFF. CDR3 coding DNA: TGTGCCAGCAACAATCTCAGGGGGCTGGCTGAAGCTTTCTTT.

V and J are TRBV7-9 and TRBJ2-7, with TRBD1 identical over 8 bases. J was trimmed by 5 bases and V by 5 bases; bases with no gene match: 11. CDR1 and CDR2 from the germline V gene are SEHNR and FQNEAQ (reference sequence). CDR3 length: 15 residues. The CDR3 nucleotides read TGTGCCAGCAGCCCAACCTTTGCAGGGGGCGACGAGCAGTACTTC. It codes for CASSPTFAGGDEQYF.

CDR3 coding DNA: TGCGCCAGCAGCTTGGGAGGACAGTCCGTCTATGGCTACACCTTC. Protein product: CASSLGGQSVYGYTF. This chain joins TRBV5-1 and TRBJ1-2; TRBD1 is a possible D gene (6 bases). Germline loops: CDR1 SGHRS, CDR2 YFSETQ. The CDR3 length is 15 residues. Trimming shortened V by 0 bases and J by 4 bases, and 13 bases separated the two germline ends.

The chain links TRBV9 to TRBJ1-2, with TRBD1 identical over 8 bases. Germline values: CDR1 SGDLS, CDR2 YYNGEE. The CDR3 contains 16 residues. The junction had 12 bases not matched to a gene; V was cut back by 0 bases and J by 8 bases. The CDR3 reads CASSVGSLQGAEGYTF. The CDR3, as DNA: TGTGCCAGCAGCGTAGGCTCTCTCCAGGGGGCGGAAGGCTACACCTTC.

The gene calls are TRBV15 and TRBJ1-6; TRBD1 is a possible D gene (6 bases). V lost 0 bases and J lost 5, with 14 bases in between. CDR1 LNHNV and CDR2 YYDKDF come from the germline V gene (reference sequence). This CDR3 region has 17 residues. CDR3 nucleotides: TGTGCCACCAGCAGAGATCGGTCCAGGGGTAATAATTCACCCCTCCACTTT. It specifies CATSRDRSRGNNSPLHF.

The chain recombines TRBV27 with TRBJ1-4; D might be TRBD1 (5 bases). Trimming took 3 bases from V and 3 from J, leaving 8 bases between them. The germline CDR1 and CDR2 sequences are MNHEY and SMNVEV (reference sequence). The CDR3 contains 14 residues. The DNA of the CDR3 is TGTGCCAGCAGTTTTGGGGGGGCTAATGAAAAACTGTTTTTT. Translation: CASSFGGANEKLFF.

This clone has just a few counts. The chain uses TRBV4-2 and TRBJ2-7; a possible D gene is TRBD1 (6 bases). V lost 3 bases and J lost 4, with 16 bases in between. The CDR3 extends over 15 amino acids. Germline assignment: CDR1 LGHNA and CDR2 YNFKEQ. In nucleotides, the CDR3 is TGTGCCAGCAGCCAGGAGACAGGATCGGGGTACGAGCAGTACTTC. Translation: CASSQETGSGYEQYF.

This chain joins TRBV19 and TRBJ1-5; D may be TRBD1 (6 bases). In germline, CDR1 is LNHDA, CDR2 SQIVND (reference sequence). With 4 bases removed from V and 3 bases from J, the gap between germline ends came to 13 bases. The CDR3 sequence is 15 residues long. The CDR3 region is CASSSRQVDNQPQHF. CDR3 DNA sequence: TGTGCCAGTAGTAGCAGACAGGTTGACAATCAGCCCCAGCATTTT. Looking up the rest from reference TRBV19 and TRBJ1-5 gives the full variable domain: DGGITQSPKYLFRKEGQNVTLSCEQNLNHDAMYWYRQDPGQGLRLIYYSQIVNDFQKGDIAEGYSVSREKKESFPLTVTSAQKNPTAFYLCASSSRQVDNQPQHFGDGTRLSIL.

The genes are TRBV28 and TRBJ1-3; 7 bases agree with TRBD1. V was pared by 1 base and J by 7 bases, with 1 base of the junction left unmatched. The CDR3 loop spans 13 amino acids. Germline V CDR1 and CDR2: MDHEN, SYDVKM. The CDR3 region is CASSLLQGNTIYF. The CDR3 DNA follows: TGTGCCAGCAGTTTATTACAGGGGAACACCATATATTTT.

The chain has TRBV19 and TRBJ1-5; a possible D gene is TRBD1 (5 bases). With 6 bases removed from V and 2 bases from J, the gap between germline ends came to 11 bases. Germline V gives CDR1 LNHDA, CDR2 SQIVND (reference sequence). The CDR3 covers 14 residues. CDR3 protein: CASSGGTGNQPQHF. CDR3 bases: TGTGCCAGTAGCGGGGGAACCGGCAATCAGCCCCAGCATTTT.

The rearrangement links TRBV28 to TRBJ1-4; D gene ambiguous. The V and J ends lost 8 bases and 5 bases respectively, with 15 bases between them. This CDR3 has 14 amino acids. The germline V gene encodes CDR1 MDHEN and CDR2 SYDVKM. The CDR3 spells CASRLWRVNEKLFF. As DNA, the CDR3 is TGTGCCAGCCGGCTTTGGCGGGTAAATGAAAAACTGTTTTTT.

CDR3 in amino acids: CASRSRQNTEAFF. DNA of the CDR3: TGTGCCAGCAGATCTCGACAGAACACTGAAGCTTTCTTT. J is TRBJ1-1 and V is TRBV12-3 or TRBV12-4; D gene unclear. The CDR3 consists of 13 residues. V gave up 6 bases and J gave up 1 base, with 9 bases separating them.

A single count supports this clone. V is TRBV28 and J is TRBJ1-1, with TRBD1 as a possible D gene (5 bases). The CDR3 is 13 amino acids. V was clipped by 6 bases and J by 4 bases, with 12 bases between them. Germline-derived CDR1 and CDR2 are MDHEN and SYDVKM. CDR3 amino acids: CASRSAGTTEAFF. CDR3 nucleotide sequence: TGTGCCAGCAGGTCAGCGGGGACCACTGAAGCTTTCTTT.

This clone is a singleton in its sample. The chain has TRBV27 and TRBJ1-1; D is unclear. The germline V gene has CDR1 MNHEY and CDR2 SMNVEV (reference sequence). V was shortened by 10 bases and J by 1 base, with 7 bases between the two germline ends. The CDR3 extends over 11 amino acids. The CDR3 is CATRRNTEAFF. CDR3 sequence (DNA): TGTGCCACCAGGAGGAACACTGAAGCTTTCTTT.